The TCR beta chain under discussion was sequenced for a study of early stage breast cancer tumors. Whole-study context: Each sample averaged approximately 9.7-fold read coverage.

Trimming pared 1 base from V and 7 bases from J, leaving 7 bases between. The CDR3 runs to 12 residues. The germline CDR1 and CDR2 sequences are SEHNR and FQNEAQ (reference sequence). Regarding the study as a whole: Blood repertoires resembled normal breast more than tumor.

About 18-55 mg of tumor tissue was diced per sample. Concerning this clone: Its target is not known.

Some clones are missing from TCRdb's copy, which holds only in-frame ones; the method was immunoSEQ multiplex PCR. Of under 14,000 clones in the sample, about 81% were seen once. This chain connects TRBV7-9 to TRBJ1-1; D call uncertain. The sequence came from a person aged 70 to 80 with breast cancer. Input material: breast tumor tissue. CDR3 DNA sequence: TGTGCCAGCAGCTTAGGAGGAGTTGAAGCTTTCTTT. This translates into CASSLGGVEAFF.